The entry below describes one T cell receptor beta chain. Its target antigen remains unknown. Qualities for individual bases were not recorded, and no much larger clone is one base off. This entry is derived from a study of Ad26.COV2.S vaccination and SARS-CoV-2 variants (dated by TCRdb to the early 2020s). For context, the study as a whole: Donors in the vaccine arm were drawn from COV1001, a multicentre, randomized, double-blind, placebo-controlled phase I-IIa trial testing Ad26.COV2.S in healthy adults. Ad26.COV2.S was administered intramuscularly at a dose of 5x10^10 or 1x10^11 viral particles, either as one shot or as two shots given 56 days apart. TCRbeta repertoire sequencing was used to assess the specificity and breadth of SARS-CoV-2-reactive T cell receptors after Ad26.COV2.S vaccination. A total of around 32 samples were included in the TCR-sequenced set, comprising around 19 Ad26.COV2.S vaccine recipients, 5 placebo recipients and 8 SARS-CoV-2 convalescent individuals. Participants in the trial were split at random into five groups of five each, receiving low-dose or high-dose Ad26.COV2.S once or twice, or else placebo on both occasions. Throughout the experiments and outcome assessment, investigators stayed blinded to trial group allocation.

TCRbeta CDR3 regions were sequenced with the immunoSEQ Assay. After extraction, genomic DNA underwent amplification by bias-controlled multiplex PCR, followed by high-throughput sequencing. The authors' pipeline ran thus. To quantify the absolute abundance of each unique TCRbeta CDR3 region, sequences were collapsed and filtered. T cell fraction was estimated by normalizing TCRbeta template counts to usable DNA, which was measured by amplifying reference genes present in all nucleated cells. Repertoire TCRs were annotated as SARS-CoV-2-specific when V gene, CDR3 amino acid sequence and J gene were exactly matched to a known reactive TCR set. The reference SARS-CoV-2 TCR set was derived from MIRA and filtered for enrichment in COVID-19-positive ImmuneCODE repertoires, a step that removed public or cross-reactive TCRs. Using the MIRA antigens, annotated TCRs were further analysed by specific ORF or by position within an ORF. Breadth was defined as annotated unique rearrangements over total unique productive rearrangements; depth was the summed frequency of those rearrangements. Two-sided Wilcoxon rank-sum tests were used to compare TCR breadth between groups. TCRdb re-hosts the immuneACCESS table, in-frame sequences only. Its copies lack some clones; in the studies checked, an unresolved V gene accounts for under half of them, and the cause for the rest is not known. V and J calls and clone size come straight from that table; D and trimming were deduced from the DNA. The sample table holds some 640,000 clones, of which 70% to 90% were seen once. Over 1.3% of the sample is in the top ten clones.

V loses 0 bases of germline sequence and J loses 3 bases, and the interval between the two ends is 12 bases. Counted from cysteine to phenylalanine, this CDR3 has 16 amino acids. The kept DNA is CDR3 alone, 48 bases in frame from the first base. For CDR1 and CDR2, the germline V gene (reference sequence) lists PRHDT and FYEKMQ. Overall study outcomes, separate from this receptor: Ad26.COV2.S recipients had higher spike-specific TCR breadth than placebo recipients (P = 0.0014). Comparable non-spike TCR breadth was observed between vaccine and placebo recipients, consistent with only spike being contained in the vaccine. After vaccination, spike-specific CD8+ and CD4+ T cell responses were reported to show substantial breadth. It was noted by the authors that total T cell responses may have been underestimated by the TCR breadth and depth analyses. The study was not powered to compare responses between vaccine doses or regimens.

The treatment or condition label of this sample denotes: some 20 received Ad26.COV2.S at low or high dose, single or two shots; several received placebo; per-sample allocation not given. For vaccine and placebo recipients, the sequenced repertoires came from samples collected on day 63 after the first injection. Between 29 July and 7 August 2020, Cohort 1b enrolled 25 adults aged 18-55 years at one site in Boston, USA. Ad26.COV2.S consisted of a replication-incompetent adenovirus type 26 vector by which a prefusion-stabilized SARS-CoV-2 spike protein from the original Wuhan strain was expressed. The receptor's source is a person aged 18-65 years who received the Ad26.COV2.S COVID-19 vaccine or a placebo. The chain employs TRBV13 and TRBJ2-1; no D gene can be assigned with confidence. Source: peripheral blood, taken in a trial of Ad26.COV2.S vaccine versus placebo. In nucleotides, the sequence is TGTGCCAGCAGCTTAGGGGCAGACAATTTCTACAATGAGCAGTTCTTC. Translated, it gives CASSLGADNFYNEQFF. Joined to the reference TRBV13 and TRBJ2-1 proteins, this CDR3 gives the full variable domain: AAGVIQSPRHLIKEKRETATLKCYPIPRHDTVYWYQQGPGQDPQFLISFYEKMQSDKGSIPDRFSAQQFSDYHSELNMSSLELGDSALYFCASSLGADNFYNEQFFGPGTRLTVL.